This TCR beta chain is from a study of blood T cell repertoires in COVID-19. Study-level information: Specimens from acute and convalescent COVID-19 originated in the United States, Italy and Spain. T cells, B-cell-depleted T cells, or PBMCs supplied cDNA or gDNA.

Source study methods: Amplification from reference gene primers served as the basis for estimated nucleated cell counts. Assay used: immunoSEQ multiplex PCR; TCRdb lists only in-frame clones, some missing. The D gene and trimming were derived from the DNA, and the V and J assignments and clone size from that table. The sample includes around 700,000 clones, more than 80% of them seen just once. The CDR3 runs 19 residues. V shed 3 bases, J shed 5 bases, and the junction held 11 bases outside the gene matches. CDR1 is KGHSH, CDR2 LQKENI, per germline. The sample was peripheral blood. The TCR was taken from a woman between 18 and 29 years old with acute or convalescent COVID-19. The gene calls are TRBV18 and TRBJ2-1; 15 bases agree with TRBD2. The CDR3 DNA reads TGTGCCAGCTCACCGGAACCGGGACTAGCGGGGGGTAGTCACAATGAGCAGTTCTTC. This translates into CASSPEPGLAGGSHNEQFF.